This entry lists 20 T cell receptor beta chains sequenced from one sample in a study of cytomegalovirus exposure and HLA in healthy donors. The PCR ran on 60 Vbeta and 13 Jbeta primers. Generated by immunoSEQ multiplex PCR, the TCRdb table keeps only in-frame clones and is missing some. Among more than 85,000 clones listed, over 65% were seen once. The sequenced material came from PBMCs. The receptor set was obtained from a middle-aged man in good health and CMV-seropositive.

CDR3 nucleotides: TGTGCCAGCAACCAGCGGGGGCCCCAAGAGACCCAGTACTTC. This codes for CASNQRGPQETQYF. V gene TRBV6-6 combines with J gene TRBJ2-5; 8 bases line up with TRBD2. Germline V gene lookup returns CDR1 MNHNY and CDR2 SVGAGI (reference sequence). V was pared by 7 bases and J by 1 base, with 5 bases of the junction left unmatched. The CDR3 totals 14 residues.

The V and J genes are TRBV7-2 and TRBJ1-2; TRBD1 is a possible D gene (5 bases). CDR3 length equals 14 residues. Between the trimmed V and J ends, which lost 5 bases and 2 bases, there was a span of 12 bases. Germline CDR1 reads SGHTA; CDR2 reads FQGNSA. The CDR3 is CASSRRDSNYGYTF. The DNA for the CDR3 is TGTGCCAGCAGCCGCCGGGACTCCAACTATGGCTACACCTTC.

This clone was seen just once. V gene TRBV19 combines with J gene TRBJ1-5, with a tentative D call TRBD1 (5 bases). Germline V gene lookup returns CDR1 LNHDA and CDR2 SQIVND (reference sequence). The germline V and J ends were trimmed by 3 bases and 3 bases, with 21 bases remaining between them. This CDR3 is built from 18 residues. CDR3 DNA: TGTGCCAGTAGTATGAGCCAAGGACGGGGGAGACTCAATCAGCCCCAGCATTTT. This translates into CASSMSQGRGRLNQPQHF.

The chain combines TRBV15 with TRBJ2-6; D unresolved. The CDR3 has 15 residues. The germline gives CDR1 LNHNV, CDR2 YYDKDF (reference sequence). Trimming took off 0 bases at V and 1 base at J, with 4 bases between the two ends. The CDR3 sequence is CATSRDLSGANVLTF. The CDR3 bases are TGTGCCACCAGCAGAGATCTTTCTGGGGCCAACGTCCTGACTTTC.

The V and J genes are TRBV29-1 and TRBJ2-5; a weak D match, TRBD1 (6 bases). The germline CDR1 and CDR2 sequences are SQVTM and ANQGSEA. The CDR3 extends over 13 amino acids. Trimming pared 3 bases from V and 5 bases from J, leaving 13 bases between. The CDR3 DNA reads TGCAGCGTTGAGTTACGGCAGGGGGAGACCCAGTACTTC. It codes for CSVELRQGETQYF.

The chain carries TRBV7-9 and TRBJ2-1, with TRBD2 matching over 10 bases. V lost 5 bases to trimming and J lost 1 base; unmatched junction nucleotides: 14. The CDR3 runs to 19 residues. The germline V gene encodes CDR1 SEHNR and CDR2 FQNEAQ (reference sequence). The CDR3 loop is CASSRQWSSGGDSYNEQFF. CDR3 bases: TGTGCCAGCAGCCGGCAATGGTCCAGCGGGGGGGATTCCTACAATGAGCAGTTCTTC.

V usage is TRBV5-4 and J usage is TRBJ2-2, with D possibly TRBD2 on 7 matching bases. The CDR3 sequence is 16 residues long. CDR1 is SGHNT and CDR2 is YYREEE in the germline V gene (reference sequence). V shed 0 bases and J shed 4 bases, with 13 bases lying between them. CDR3 nucleotides: TGTGCCAGCAGCTTGGCGCGGCGGGGGCCCACCGGGGAGCTGTTTTTT. Its translation: CASSLARRGPTGELFF.

The V and J genes are TRBV18 and TRBJ1-2, with D possibly TRBD1 on 5 matching bases. CDR3 length: 15 residues. Germline V gives CDR1 KGHSH, CDR2 LQKENI. The germline V and J ends were trimmed by 2 bases and 0 bases, with 10 bases remaining between them. CDR3 coding DNA: TGTGCCAGCTCACCAGGCCAAGGGGCTAACTATGGCTACACCTTC. This codes for CASSPGQGANYGYTF.

The chain employs TRBV11-3 and TRBJ2-3; 9 nucleotides match TRBD2. Per germline, CDR1 SGHNT and CDR2 YENEEA. V trimming: 8 bases; J trimming: 2 bases; junction bases outside the gene matches: 8. This CDR3 is built from 15 residues. Here the CDR3 DNA reads TGTGCCAGCGACCGAGCGGGAGGAATCACAGATACGCAGTATTTT. Amino acids: CASDRAGGITDTQYF.

About this clone itself: A junction boundary mismatches the germline segment, possibly from a read error. The V and J genes are TRBV7-3 and TRBJ2-1; the match to TRBD2 covers 7 bases. Germline V gene sequence: CDR1 SGHTA, CDR2 FQGTGA. The CDR3 extends over 15 amino acids. The CDR3 DNA reads TGTGCCGGCAGCTTAAGGGCGGGAGACTACAATGAGCAGTTCTTC. The encoded protein is CAGSLRAGDYNEQFF.

This clone occurred a few times. The chain is built from TRBV11-1 and TRBJ2-5; 12 bases fit TRBD2. The germline gives CDR1 SGHAT, CDR2 FQDESV (reference sequence). This CDR3 is built from 16 residues. With V trimmed by 1 base and J by 0 bases, 0 bases remained unmatched. CDR3 bases: TGTGCCAGCAGCTTAGGGACTAGCGGGAACCAAGAGACCCAGTACTTC. It specifies CASSLGTSGNQETQYF.

The chain is built from TRBV5-5 and TRBJ1-1, with D unresolved. Looked up from germline, CDR1 is SGHKS and CDR2 is YYEKEE (reference sequence). The CDR3 consists of 13 residues. Trimming removed 4 bases at V and 3 bases at J, with 10 bases between. CDR3 bases: TGTGCCAGCAGCCCTACACTATACACTGAAGCTTTCTTT. This gives the protein CASSPTLYTEAFF.

This clone is a singleton in its sample. The CDR3 loop is CASSPSTGSKNIQYF. For the CDR3, the DNA is TGTGCCAGCAGTCCCTCGACAGGGAGCAAAAACATTCAGTACTTC. The rearrangement joins TRBV28 to TRBJ2-4; 7 positions agree with TRBD1. Trimming took 5 bases from V and 3 from J; bases not matched to a gene: 7. Germline assignment: CDR1 MDHEN and CDR2 SYDVKM. The CDR3 has 15 residues. The complete variable domain, with remaining parts taken from reference TRBV28 and TRBJ2-4, reads DVKVTQSSRYLVKRTGEKVFLECVQDMDHENMFWYRQDPGLGLRLIYFSYDVKMKEKGDIPEGYSVSREKKERFSLILESASTNQTSMYLCASSPSTGSKNIQYFGAGTRLSVL.

The V gene is TRBV9, the J gene TRBJ2-5; 11 bases match TRBD2. Germline loops: CDR1 SGDLS, CDR2 YYNGEE. The CDR3 extends over 15 amino acids. With 1 base clipped from V and 14 bases from J, the junction kept 13 bases outside the gene matches. DNA of the CDR3: TGTGCCAGCAGCGTAAACCCTCCTAGCGGGGGGACCACTTACTTC. It specifies CASSVNPPSGGTTYF.

This chain links TRBV5-4 with TRBJ1-2; D is ambiguous. This CDR3 has 14 residues. Germline CDR1 SGHNT, CDR2 YYREEE (reference sequence). V was cut by 0 bases and J by 2 bases, with 8 bases left in between. In DNA form, the CDR3 reads TGTGCCAGCAGCTTGGCCGGGATGAACTATGGCTACACCTTC. Protein product: CASSLAGMNYGYTF.

The gene calls are TRBV7-3 and TRBJ2-5; TRBD2 might be the D (5 bases). V was clipped by 2 bases and J by 2 bases, with 24 bases between them. The CDR3 covers 19 residues. Germline-derived CDR1 and CDR2 are SGHTA and FQGTGA. CDR3 coding DNA: TGTGCCAGCAGCTTAGGCCCACCCCGAGCGGACCTACTACAAGAGACCCAGTACTTC. Translation: CASSLGPPRADLLQETQYF.

J is TRBJ2-6 and V is TRBV9; D unresolved. Trimming removed 10 bases from V and 0 bases from J, with 20 bases in between. CDR1 is SGDLS, CDR2 YYNGEE, per germline. This CDR3 is 17 amino acids long. CDR3 nucleotide sequence: TGTGCCGGTTGGCCCCAGCGTTATTCCTCTGGGGCCAACGTCCTGACTTTC. It codes for CAGWPQRYSSGANVLTF.

This chain connects TRBV6-1 to TRBJ2-5; 11 nucleotides agree with TRBD2. The assigned J gene may be wrong: the sequence end matches TRBJ2-7 better. This CDR3 region has 15 residues. Germline V lookup: CDR1 MNHNS, CDR2 SASEGT. CDR3 nucleotide sequence: TGTGCCAGCAGTGAAGCCGGGACTAGCGGCTACGAGCAGTACTTC. It yields the protein CASSEAGTSGYEQYF.

The genes are TRBV9 and TRBJ1-1; D is ambiguous. This CDR3 has 12 amino acids. Trimming shortened V by 4 bases and J by 1 base, and 5 bases separated the two germline ends. Per the germline V gene, CDR1 is SGDLS and CDR2 is YYNGEE. CDR3 sequence (DNA): TGTGCCAGCAGCCGGGGGAACACTGAAGCTTTCTTT. Its translation is CASSRGNTEAFF.

The chain combines TRBV29-1 with TRBJ2-1; D gene ambiguous. CDR1 and CDR2 from the germline V gene are SQVTM and ANQGSEA. With 8 bases removed from V and 0 bases from J, the gap between germline ends came to 5 bases. This CDR3 has 11 amino acids. The CDR3: CSSNSYNEQFF. In nucleotides, the CDR3 is TGCAGCTCCAACTCCTACAATGAGCAGTTCTTC.